The entry that follows covers one T cell receptor (beta chain) sequence. The antigen remains undetermined. Per germline, CDR1 SGDLS and CDR2 YYNGEE. The CDR3 covers 14 residues. The V and J ends lost 0 bases and 9 bases respectively, with 13 bases between them. Authors of the study amplified TCR beta CDR3 regions from RNA transcripts. Researchers ran a first-round RT-PCR on the TCR CDR3 using the HTBI primer set. TCRdb processed the multiplex PCR reads anew with MiXCR; each CDR3 protein has one entry. The table has a few hundred thousand distinct CDR3 sequences, 13% seen once; the top ten hold 9.2%. This specimen comes from a study of T cells in Graves' hyperthyroidism and ophthalmopathy. Exclusion of patients followed from uncontrolled infection, other autoimmune disease, pregnancy or lactation. Diagnoses were established using clinical symptoms, serum thyroxine and TRAb, thyroid ultrasound and orbital computed tomography.

Notes on the study in general: Within blood appeared most thyroid clonotypes that had expanded above 0.001.

Sequences were obtained from blood. The receptor comes from a woman between 18 and 29 years old with Graves' hyperthyroidism. The chain has TRBV9 and TRBJ2-1; no definite D call. The CDR3 bases are TGTGCCAGCAGCGTAGATCCAGATTTTGTTGAGCAGTTCTTC. Its protein is CASSVDPDFVEQFF.